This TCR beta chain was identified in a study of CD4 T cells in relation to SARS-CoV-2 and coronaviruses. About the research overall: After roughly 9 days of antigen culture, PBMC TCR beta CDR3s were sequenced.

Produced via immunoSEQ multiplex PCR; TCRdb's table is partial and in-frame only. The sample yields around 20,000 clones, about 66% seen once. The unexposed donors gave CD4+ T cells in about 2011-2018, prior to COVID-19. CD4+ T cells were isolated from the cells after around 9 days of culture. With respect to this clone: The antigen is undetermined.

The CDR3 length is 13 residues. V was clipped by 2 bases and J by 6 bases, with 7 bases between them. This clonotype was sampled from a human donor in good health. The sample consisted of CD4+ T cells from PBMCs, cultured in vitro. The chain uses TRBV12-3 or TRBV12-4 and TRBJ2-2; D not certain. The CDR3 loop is CASSLRQAGELFF. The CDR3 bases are TGTGCCAGCAGTTTACGGCAGGCCGGGGAGCTGTTTTTT.